The 8 T cell receptor beta chains below were found in one sample sequenced in a study of Graves' ophthalmopathy and Graves' hyperthyroidism. Researchers took RNA transcripts and amplified TCR beta CDR3 regions from them. HTBI primers served in a first-round RT-PCR, which a second-round multiplex PCR followed. TCRdb independently ran MiXCR on the multiplex PCR reads; one entry per CDR3 protein. This table holds 150,000 to 200,000 distinct CDR3 sequences, 39% found once. The sample comprised peripheral blood. These receptors were taken from a man aged 30-40 years with Graves' ophthalmopathy.

The CDR3 reads CASGLAGQGATEAFF. CDR3 in DNA: TGTGCTAGTGGCCTCGCCGGACAGGGGGCTACTGAAGCTTTCTTT. The rearrangement links TRBV12-5 to TRBJ1-1; 11 bases agree with TRBD1. The CDR3 extends over 15 amino acids. Germline CDR1 LGHNT, CDR2 FRNRAP. With 6 bases clipped from V and 5 bases from J, the junction kept 8 bases outside the gene matches.

This clonotype was observed at least ten times. CDR3 DNA sequence: TGTGCCTGGCTGACAGGCCCGAACACCGGGGAGCTGTTTTTT. Translating gives CAWLTGPNTGELFF. The chain recombines TRBV30 with TRBJ2-2; TRBD1 is a possible D gene (6 bases). V was shortened by 5 bases and J by 0 bases, with 10 bases between the two germline ends. The germline gives CDR1 GTSNPN, CDR2 SVGIG (reference sequence). CDR3 size: 14 residues.

This clonotype was counted ten times or more. V is TRBV18 and J is TRBJ2-5, with D perhaps TRBD1 (6 bases). The length of the CDR3 is 15 residues. Trimming stripped 5 bases from V and 2 bases from J, with 15 bases between. CDR1 KGHSH and CDR2 LQKENI come from the germline V gene. Written as DNA, the CDR3 is TGTGCCAGCTCAACCCAACCAGGGGAACAAGAGACCCAGTACTTC. It encodes CASSTQPGEQETQYF.

In its sample, this clonotype was seen many times. The chain uses TRBV12-3 or TRBV12-4 and TRBJ2-7, with a tentative D call TRBD2 (6 bases). This CDR3 has 15 residues. The V gene lost 3 bases and the J gene lost 1 base, with 13 bases spanning the gap. The CDR3 DNA sequence: TGTGCCAGCAGTTTTAGACACCGGGGGTCCTACGAGCAGTACTTC. Amino acids: CASSFRHRGSYEQYF.

This clonotype was seen at least ten times. The J gene is TRBJ1-5, the V gene TRBV10-3; the D is unclear. The CDR3 is 17 residues long. The V end lost 0 bases, the J end lost 4 bases, and 16 bases lay between the germline ends. Germline lookup yields CDR1 ENHRY and CDR2 SYGVKD. As DNA, the CDR3 is TGTGCCATCAGTGAGTCGGCCTCAGGCCTACTTAATCAGCCCCAGCATTTT. It codes for CAISESASGLLNQPQHF.

V and J are TRBV11-2 and TRBJ2-2; D possibly corresponds to TRBD2 (6 bases). In germline, CDR1 is SGHAT, CDR2 FQNNGV. Trimming cost V 2 bases and J 5 bases, with 9 bases left between them. The CDR3 spans 14 residues. As DNA, the CDR3 is TGTGCCAGCAGCTTAAGGACTACTACCGGGGAGCTGTTTTTT. Protein sequence: CASSLRTTTGELFF.

This clonotype was seen ten or more times. The rearrangement joins TRBV28 to TRBJ2-7, with 7 bases that match TRBD2. Germline trimming cut 7 bases from V and 2 bases from J; bases unmatched to any gene: 11. The germline V gene encodes CDR1 MDHEN and CDR2 SYDVKM. CDR3 length equals 15 residues. As DNA, the CDR3 is TGTGCCAGCAACCAAAGGGCGGGAGTGGCCTACGAGCAGTACTTC. Translating gives CASNQRAGVAYEQYF. The whole variable domain, filled in from reference TRBV28 and TRBJ2-7, reads DVKVTQSSRYLVKRTGEKVFLECVQDMDHENMFWYRQDPGLGLRLIYFSYDVKMKEKGDIPEGYSVSREKKERFSLILESASTNQTSMYLCASNQRAGVAYEQYFGPGTRLTVT.

This clonotype was found many times. This rearrangement joins TRBV9 to TRBJ2-5, with D possibly TRBD2 on 6 matching bases. The CDR3 consists of 17 residues. V dropped 4 bases and J dropped 2 bases, with 21 bases sitting between them. Germline CDR1 SGDLS, CDR2 YYNGEE. CDR3 sequence reads: CASSPEGKGRWQETQYF. The CDR3 DNA reads as TGTGCCAGCAGCCCGGAGGGGAAGGGAAGGTGGCAAGAGACCCAGTACTTC.